This T cell receptor beta chain was recorded in a study of human T cells and chemical hapten exposure. Study overall: A 2 cm by 2 cm inner upper arm patch received 2% DPC for sensitization. Chiefly female patients presented with alopecia areata, totalis or universalis. Study-level findings and limits: Counts of expanded TCRs at PT1 were positively correlated with patch test score.

As for time point: pre-sensitization, week 0. Treatment here: therapeutic diphenylcyclopropenone sensitization with weekly scalp DPC. The library labeled individual cDNA molecules by adding unique molecular identifiers to them. Using its own MiXCR run on the RACE reads, TCRdb lists one record per CDR3 protein. Of more than 250,000 distinct CDR3 sequences in the sample, 7.5% to 9% are singletons; the top ten hold over 2%. This clonotype was seen only a few times. The antigen is not known. Germline CDR1 KGHDR, CDR2 SFDVKD. The CDR3 covers 16 residues. V lost 4 bases, J lost 3 bases, and 16 bases lay in between.

The V gene is TRBV24-1, the J gene TRBJ2-3, with D unresolved. Sequenced material: whole blood, taken in connection with sensitization to the hapten diphenylcyclopropenone (DPC). The TCR was taken from a woman in her thirties or forties with alopecia areata. Some clones in this sample may be carry-over from other donors' samples. CDR3 amino acids: CATSDPTPLGTDTQYF. The CDR3 nucleotides read TGTGCCACCAGTGACCCTACCCCCCTGGGGACAGATACGCAGTATTTT.